Here is one T cell receptor beta chain with its context. Its specificity is unknown. The same CDR3 is also encoded by other DNA sequences in this sample. The CDR3 spans 12 residues. Germline V gene lookup returns CDR1 SGHNT and CDR2 YYREEE (reference sequence). V dropped 0 bases and J dropped 7 bases, with 8 bases sitting between them. The data originate from a study of shared clonotypes between healthy human individuals. About the research overall: CD4 naive and CD4 memory each took three plates per donor, while CD8 naive took two and CD8 memory one.

Study-level results: The study drew on few donors, limiting represented genetic and exposure-history diversity.

Every subset's genomic DNA went evenly onto several immunoSEQ plates. Assay used: immunoSEQ multiplex PCR; TCRdb lists only in-frame clones, some missing. The sample holds about 2.1 million clones, around 93% seen once. CD45RO-negative cells were positively selected for CCR7, leaving out terminally differentiated effector memory CD45RA+ cells. Donors, healthy HIV-negative adults, lacked recent acute infections or vaccinations. This chain uses TRBV5-4 with TRBJ2-7; possible D gene TRBD2, 5 bases. The TCR originated in a young man in good health. Some clones in this sample may be carry-over from other donors' samples. The sequencing sample was made of naive CD8+ T cells from PBMCs. CDR3 amino acids: CASSLGGSEQYF. The CDR3 coding sequence is TGTGCCAGCAGCTTGGGTGGGAGTGAGCAGTACTTC.